These T cell receptor beta chains were read from a single sample in a study of T-cell reconstitution after alpha-beta-depleted transplantation in children. One entry per CDR3 protein results from TCRdb running MiXCR on the PCR reads. The sample lists about 170,000 distinct CDR3 sequences; 11% were seen once. Source: PBMCs, taken before TCRalphabeta/CD19-depleted stem cell transplant. Receptors originate from a boy aged 2 to 10 with acute myeloid leukemia, due to receive a stem cell transplant. The CDR3 runs from the conserved cysteine through the conserved F or W. The order of the fields is D gene, clone size, J gene, V gene, CDR3 DNA, CDR3 protein. The D gene is left open where the match is weak. Clone sizes are given selectively: once, few, many, or a class where the clone is expanded.

D gene: -; clone size: many; J gene: TRBJ2-1; V gene: TRBV27; CDR3 DNA: TGTGCCAGCACCTTCCTAGGGACTGAGCAGTTCTTC; CDR3 protein: CASTFLGTEQFF
D gene: -; clone size: -; J gene: TRBJ2-2; V gene: TRBV7-9; CDR3 DNA: TGTGCCAGCAGCTTCGGGGTTCTGGACACCGGGGAGCTGTTTTTT; CDR3 protein: CASSFGVLDTGELFF
D gene: TRBD2; clone size: many; J gene: TRBJ2-1; V gene: TRBV20-1; CDR3 DNA: TGCAGTGCTCCCGACCTAGCGGGTTACAATGAGCAGTTCTTC; CDR3 protein: CSAPDLAGYNEQFF
D gene: -; clone size: many; J gene: TRBJ1-5; V gene: TRBV20-1; CDR3 DNA: TGCAGTGCTGGGGACCCAAATCAGCCCCAGCATTTT; CDR3 protein: CSAGDPNQPQHF
D gene: TRBD1; clone size: many; J gene: TRBJ1-5; V gene: TRBV12-3/TRBV12-4; CDR3 DNA: TGTGCCAGCAGTTCGGGACAGGGCTATCAGCCCCAGCATTTT; CDR3 protein: CASSSGQGYQPQHF
D gene: TRBD2; clone size: many; J gene: TRBJ2-3; V gene: TRBV9; CDR3 DNA: TGTGCCAGCAGCGCGGGGGGTTTAGGCACAGATACGCAGTATTTT; CDR3 protein: CASSAGGLGTDTQYF
D gene: TRBD1; clone size: -; J gene: TRBJ2-1; V gene: TRBV30; CDR3 DNA: TGTGCCTGGAGTGGGAAGGGGGCTCGGTTCCGCGATGAGCAGTTCTTC; CDR3 protein: CAWSGKGARFRDEQFF
D gene: -; clone size: many; J gene: TRBJ2-3; V gene: TRBV20-1; CDR3 DNA: TGCAGTGCTAGAGCGGACAGCACAGATACGCAGTATTTT; CDR3 protein: CSARADSTDTQYF
D gene: -; clone size: many; J gene: TRBJ2-5; V gene: TRBV10-3; CDR3 DNA: TGTGCCATCTCACAGGGTATACAAGAGACCCAGTACTTC; CDR3 protein: CAISQGIQETQYF
D gene: TRBD1; clone size: many; J gene: TRBJ2-3; V gene: TRBV20-1; CDR3 DNA: TGCAGTGCTCTCCGGGACAGGGGCACAGATACGCAGTATTTT; CDR3 protein: CSALRDRGTDTQYF
D gene: -; clone size: many; J gene: TRBJ1-6; V gene: TRBV12-3/TRBV12-4; CDR3 DNA: TGTGCCAGCAGTCCGGGGGAGAAGAGCTCCTATAATTCACCCCTCCACTTT; CDR3 protein: CASSPGEKSSYNSPLHF
D gene: TRBD2; clone size: -; J gene: TRBJ2-2; V gene: TRBV10-2; CDR3 DNA: TGCGCCAGCAGGTTGGGACTAGCGGGAGGAAAACCCAACACCGGGGAGCTGTTTTTT; CDR3 protein: CASRLGLAGGKPNTGELFF
D gene: -; clone size: many; J gene: TRBJ2-1; V gene: TRBV4-2; CDR3 DNA: TGTGCCAGCAGCCAAGTGGGGTACAATGAGCAGTTCTTC; CDR3 protein: CASSQVGYNEQFF
D gene: -; clone size: many; J gene: TRBJ1-4; V gene: TRBV29-1; CDR3 DNA: TGCAGCGTTCCCCTTGGAGAGGGCTCGGAAAAACTGTTTTTT; CDR3 protein: CSVPLGEGSEKLFF
D gene: -; clone size: many; J gene: TRBJ1-6; V gene: TRBV20-1; CDR3 DNA: TGCAGTGCGCACGCAGGGTCCTATAATTCACCCCTCCACTTT; CDR3 protein: CSAHAGSYNSPLHF
D gene: -; clone size: many; J gene: TRBJ1-2; V gene: TRBV2; CDR3 DNA: TGTGCCAGCAGTGGACAGTACGGCTACACCTTC; CDR3 protein: CASSGQYGYTF
D gene: -; clone size: -; J gene: TRBJ1-4; V gene: TRBV19; CDR3 DNA: TGTGCCAGTAGTAGGAGCATGACACCCGAAACTAATGAAAAACTGTTTTTT; CDR3 protein: CASSRSMTPETNEKLFF
D gene: TRBD2; clone size: -; J gene: TRBJ2-5; V gene: TRBV20-1; CDR3 DNA: TGCAGTGCACGGGCTAGCGGGAGGGCGTTTCTCGGAGAGACCCAGTACTTC; CDR3 protein: CSARASGRAFLGETQYF
D gene: -; clone size: many; J gene: TRBJ1-3; V gene: TRBV29-1; CDR3 DNA: TGCAGCACCCGAGGAGGGTTTTCTGGAAACACCATATATTTT; CDR3 protein: CSTRGGFSGNTIYF
D gene: -; clone size: few; J gene: TRBJ1-4; V gene: TRBV4-1; CDR3 DNA: TGCGCCAGCAGCCCAAGTGGTGAAAAACTGTTTTTT; CDR3 protein: CASSPSGEKLFF
D gene: -; clone size: many; J gene: TRBJ1-6; V gene: TRBV20-1; CDR3 DNA: TGCAGTGCCGCCACGAGCTCCTATAATTCACCCCTCCACTTT; CDR3 protein: CSAATSSYNSPLHF
D gene: -; clone size: many; J gene: TRBJ1-5; V gene: TRBV20-1; CDR3 DNA: TGCAGTGCTAGTGTGGCAGGAGGGAAGCCCCAGCATTTT; CDR3 protein: CSASVAGGKPQHF
D gene: -; clone size: many; J gene: TRBJ2-1; V gene: TRBV29-1; CDR3 DNA: TGCAGCGTTGATGCACGCTACCAGGACAATGAGCAGTTCTTC; CDR3 protein: CSVDARYQDNEQFF
D gene: -; clone size: many; J gene: TRBJ2-3; V gene: TRBV5-1; CDR3 DNA: TGCGCCAGCAGCTCCCAAAGCACAGATACGCAGTATTTT; CDR3 protein: CASSSQSTDTQYF
D gene: -; clone size: many; J gene: TRBJ2-7; V gene: TRBV5-1; CDR3 DNA: TGCGCCAGCAGCTTAGGGTTCCGGGACAACTCCTACGAGCAGTACTTC; CDR3 protein: CASSLGFRDNSYEQYF
D gene: TRBD1; clone size: many; J gene: TRBJ2-7; V gene: TRBV5-1; CDR3 DNA: TGCGCCAGCAGCTGGACAGGGGCCATCTACGAGCAGTACTTC; CDR3 protein: CASSWTGAIYEQYF
D gene: TRBD2; clone size: many; J gene: TRBJ2-1; V gene: TRBV10-3; CDR3 DNA: TGTGCCATCAGTGAGTCCACTCGGCGGGGGGTAAACAATGAGCAGTTCTTC; CDR3 protein: CAISESTRRGVNNEQFF
D gene: -; clone size: many; J gene: TRBJ1-5; V gene: TRBV28; CDR3 DNA: TGTGCCAGCAGTTTTCCCTGGGGCAGAGACCTTAGCAATCAGCCCCAGCATTTT; CDR3 protein: CASSFPWGRDLSNQPQHF